The sequence of this T cell receptor (beta chain) was determined in a study of naive and memory T cell subsets. Alpha and beta libraries were amplified separately from the second PCR onward. This clonotype was recorded many times. Its matching antigen is unknown. Two oligonucleotides, mixed equimolar, formed the beta constant-region primer covering TRBC1 and TRBC2. Four rounds of PCR amplified the ligated cDNA using nested alpha and beta constant-region primers plus SP2. The cDNA 3' end received a ligated single-stranded oligonucleotide carrying the SP2 primer and a 12-nucleotide UMI. TCRdb recomputed calls from the UMI-ligation and nested PCR reads with MiXCR, one row per CDR3 protein. The table includes approximately 140,000 distinct CDR3 sequences, under 25% detected once. Germline V gene data show CDR1 as SGDLS and CDR2 as YYNGEE. V was shortened by 2 bases and J by 3 bases, with 13 bases between the two germline ends. The CDR3 is made up of 15 amino acids.

The study, taken as a whole, reports: Over 95% of naive TCR sequences appeared only once after error correction, unlike memory subsets. Especially in CD8 cells, naive repertoires contained a few larger clonotypes, possibly CD45RA-re-expressing memory cells.

Input material: naive CD8+ T cells from blood. This sequence originates from a human donor in good health. This chain uses TRBV9 with TRBJ2-3, with D perhaps TRBD1 (6 bases). CDR3 residues: CASSVYQGLTDTQYF. CDR3 in DNA: TGTGCCAGCAGCGTGTATCAGGGGCTGACAGATACGCAGTATTTT. The full variable domain, in which reference TRBV9 and TRBJ2-3 provide the parts outside the CDR3, is DSGVTQTPKHLITATGQRVTLRCSPRSGDLSVYWYQQSLDQGLQFLIQYYNGEERAKGNILERFSAQQFPDLHSELNLSSLELGDSALYFCASSVYQGLTDTQYFGPGTRLTVL.